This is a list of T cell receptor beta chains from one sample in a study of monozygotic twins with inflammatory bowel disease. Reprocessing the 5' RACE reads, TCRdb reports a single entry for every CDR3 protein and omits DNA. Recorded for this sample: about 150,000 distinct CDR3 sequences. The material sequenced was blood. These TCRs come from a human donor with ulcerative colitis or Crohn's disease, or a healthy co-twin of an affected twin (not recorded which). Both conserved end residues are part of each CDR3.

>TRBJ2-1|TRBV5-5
CASSGDSLTYNEQFF
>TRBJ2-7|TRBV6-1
CASYRSLRTGANEQYF
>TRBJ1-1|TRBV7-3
CASSAGTGTEAFF
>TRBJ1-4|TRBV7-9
CASSPRGQAEKLFF
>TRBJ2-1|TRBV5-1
CASSFDSGRAVEQFF
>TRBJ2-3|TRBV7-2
CASSLVGLGTDTQYF
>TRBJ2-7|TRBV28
CASSSVVGQYF
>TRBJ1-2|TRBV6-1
CASSEVGINYGYTF
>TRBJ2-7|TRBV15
CATSRARSSYEQYF
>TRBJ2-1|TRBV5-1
CASSLESGRMGEQFF
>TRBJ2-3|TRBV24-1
CATSDRGQGLTDTQYF
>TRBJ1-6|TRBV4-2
CASSQDPSYNSPLHF
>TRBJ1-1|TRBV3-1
CASSQGPGEAFF
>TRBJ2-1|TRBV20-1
CSARDRGSGRALYMGEQFF
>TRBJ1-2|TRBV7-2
CASSPAHPNYGYTF
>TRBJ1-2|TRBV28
CASSPRPIGYTF
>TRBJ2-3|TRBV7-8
CASSLIVGGNTDTQYF
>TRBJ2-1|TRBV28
CASIYSRELNEQFF
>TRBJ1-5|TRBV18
CASSRDSNSNQPQHF
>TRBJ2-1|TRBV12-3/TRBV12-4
CASSPGEATYNEQFF
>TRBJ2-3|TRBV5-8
CASSGTGLSTDTQYF
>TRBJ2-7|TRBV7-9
CASSPGYEQYF
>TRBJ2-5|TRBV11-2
CASTWALLGETQYF
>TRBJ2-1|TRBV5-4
CASSFLRGDEQFF
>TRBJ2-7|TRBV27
CASHSGSEQYF
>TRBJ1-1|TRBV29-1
CSAEGQGNTEAFF
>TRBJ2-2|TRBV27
CASREPLYTGELFF
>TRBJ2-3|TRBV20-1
CSARVLAGDPRDTQYF
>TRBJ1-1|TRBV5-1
CASSLEQMNTEAFF
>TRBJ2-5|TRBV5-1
CASSFGTSGKWVETQYF
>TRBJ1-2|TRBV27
CASSFGRGGYTF
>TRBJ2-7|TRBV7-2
CASSLSVQGVAYEQYF
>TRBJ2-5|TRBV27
CASSSSRGAETQYF
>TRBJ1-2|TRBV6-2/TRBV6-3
CASSGGSYGYTF
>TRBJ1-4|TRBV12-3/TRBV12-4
CASTRSGQGGEKLFF
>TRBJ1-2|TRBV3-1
CASSQGDRRSTDTF
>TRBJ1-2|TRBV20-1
CSATGAAVYGYTF
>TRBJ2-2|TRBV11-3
CASSSGGTGELFF
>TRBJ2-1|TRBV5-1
CASSFTGEGNEQFF
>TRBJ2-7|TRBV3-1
CASSQSSYEQYF
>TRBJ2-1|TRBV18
CASSPTGPTTNEQFF
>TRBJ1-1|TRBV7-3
CASSSPGTGNTEAFF
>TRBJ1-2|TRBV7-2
CASSYTGEYGYTF
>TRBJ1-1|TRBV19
CASQRVGAEAFF
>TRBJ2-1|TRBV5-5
CASRVELAGPNEQFF
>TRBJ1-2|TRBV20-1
CSARDITNYGYTF
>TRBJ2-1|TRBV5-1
CASSLVPGRTYNEQFF
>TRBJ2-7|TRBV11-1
CASSLLESQGPNPYEQYF